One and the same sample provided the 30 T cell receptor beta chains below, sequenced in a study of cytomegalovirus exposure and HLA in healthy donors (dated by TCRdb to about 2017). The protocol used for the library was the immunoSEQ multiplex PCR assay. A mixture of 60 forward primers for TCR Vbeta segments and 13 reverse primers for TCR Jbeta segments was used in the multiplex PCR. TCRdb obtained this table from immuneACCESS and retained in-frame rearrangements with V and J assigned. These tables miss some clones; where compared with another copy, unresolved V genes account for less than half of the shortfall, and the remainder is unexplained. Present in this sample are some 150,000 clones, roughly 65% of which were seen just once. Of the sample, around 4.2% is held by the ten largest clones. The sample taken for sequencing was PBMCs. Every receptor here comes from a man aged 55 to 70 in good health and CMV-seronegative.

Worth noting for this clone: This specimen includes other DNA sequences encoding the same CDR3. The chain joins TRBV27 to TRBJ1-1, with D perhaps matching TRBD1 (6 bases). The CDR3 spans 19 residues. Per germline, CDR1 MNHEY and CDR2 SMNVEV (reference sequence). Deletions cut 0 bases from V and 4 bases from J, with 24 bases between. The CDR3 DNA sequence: TGTGCCAGCAGTTTATCTAGAGGGTCAGGGGCTCTGTCGACCACTGAAGCTTTCTTT. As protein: CASSLSRGSGALSTTEAFF.

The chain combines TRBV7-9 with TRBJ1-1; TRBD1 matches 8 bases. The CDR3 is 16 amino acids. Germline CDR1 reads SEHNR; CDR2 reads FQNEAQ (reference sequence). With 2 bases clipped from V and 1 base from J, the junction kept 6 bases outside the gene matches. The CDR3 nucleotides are TGTGCCAGCAGCTTACATCCGGACAGGGCGAACACTGAAGCTTTCTTT. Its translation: CASSLHPDRANTEAFF.

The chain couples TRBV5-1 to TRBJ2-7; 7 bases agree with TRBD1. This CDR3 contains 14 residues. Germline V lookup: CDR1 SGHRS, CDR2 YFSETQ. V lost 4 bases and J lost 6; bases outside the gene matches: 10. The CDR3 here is CASSPGQRVGEQYF. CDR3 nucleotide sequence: TGCGCCAGCAGCCCGGGACAGAGAGTTGGCGAGCAGTACTTC.

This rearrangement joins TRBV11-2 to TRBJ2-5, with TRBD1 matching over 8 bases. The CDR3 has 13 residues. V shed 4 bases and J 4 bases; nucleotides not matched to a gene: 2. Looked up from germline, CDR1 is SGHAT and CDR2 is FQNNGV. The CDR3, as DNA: TGTGCCAGCAGCTCCGGACAGGGAGAGACCCAGTACTTC. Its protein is CASSSGQGETQYF. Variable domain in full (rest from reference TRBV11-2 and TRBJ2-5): EAGVAQSPRYKIIEKRQSVAFWCNPISGHATLYWYQQILGQGPKLLIQFQNNGVVDDSQLPKDRFSAERLKGVDSTLKIQPAKLEDSAVYLCASSSGQGETQYFGPGTRLLVL.

CDR3 region: CASSLLTGELFF. CDR3 coding DNA: TGTGCCAGCAGTCTTCTCACCGGGGAGCTGTTTTTT. The chain carries TRBV28 and TRBJ2-2; no clear D. The CDR3 covers 12 residues. V was trimmed by 5 bases and J by 4 bases, leaving 5 bases between them. The germline gives CDR1 MDHEN, CDR2 SYDVKM. The variable domain in full, with the rest retrieved from reference TRBV28 and TRBJ2-2, is DVKVTQSSRYLVKRTGEKVFLECVQDMDHENMFWYRQDPGLGLRLIYFSYDVKMKEKGDIPEGYSVSREKKERFSLILESASTNQTSMYLCASSLLTGELFFGEGSRLTVL.

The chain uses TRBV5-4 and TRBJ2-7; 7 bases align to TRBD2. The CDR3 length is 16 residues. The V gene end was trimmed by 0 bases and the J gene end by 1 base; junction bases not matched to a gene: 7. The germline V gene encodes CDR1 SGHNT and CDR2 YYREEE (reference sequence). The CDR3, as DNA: TGTGCCAGCAGCTTGGGGGCTAGCGGACTTTCCTACGAGCAGTACTTC. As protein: CASSLGASGLSYEQYF.

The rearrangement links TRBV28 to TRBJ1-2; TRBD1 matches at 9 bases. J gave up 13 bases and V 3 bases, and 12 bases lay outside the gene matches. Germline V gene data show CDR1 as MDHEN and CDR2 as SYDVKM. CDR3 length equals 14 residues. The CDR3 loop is CASSFFRDREKGTF. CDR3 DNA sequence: TGTGCCAGCAGTTTCTTCCGGGACAGGGAAAAGGGCACCTTC.

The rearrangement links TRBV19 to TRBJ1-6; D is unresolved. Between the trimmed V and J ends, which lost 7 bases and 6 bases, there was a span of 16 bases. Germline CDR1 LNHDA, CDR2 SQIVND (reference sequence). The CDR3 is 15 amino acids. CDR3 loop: CASKEGASLNSPLHF. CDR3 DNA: TGTGCCAGTAAGGAAGGAGCGTCCCTTAATTCACCCCTCCACTTT.

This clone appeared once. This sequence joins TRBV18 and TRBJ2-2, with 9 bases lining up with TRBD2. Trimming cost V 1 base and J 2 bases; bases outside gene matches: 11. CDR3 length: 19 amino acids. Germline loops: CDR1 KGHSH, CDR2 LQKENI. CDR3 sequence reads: CASSPLPGSSGRNTGELFF. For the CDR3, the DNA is TGTGCCAGCTCACCACTCCCAGGTAGTAGCGGGAGAAACACCGGGGAGCTGTTTTTT.

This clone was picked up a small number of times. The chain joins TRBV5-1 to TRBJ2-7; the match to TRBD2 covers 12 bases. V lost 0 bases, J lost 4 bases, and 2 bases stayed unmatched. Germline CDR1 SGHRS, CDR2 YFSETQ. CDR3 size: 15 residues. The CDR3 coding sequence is TGCGCCAGCAGCTTGGAGCTAGCGGGAGGGTACGAGCAGTACTTC. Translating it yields CASSLELAGGYEQYF.

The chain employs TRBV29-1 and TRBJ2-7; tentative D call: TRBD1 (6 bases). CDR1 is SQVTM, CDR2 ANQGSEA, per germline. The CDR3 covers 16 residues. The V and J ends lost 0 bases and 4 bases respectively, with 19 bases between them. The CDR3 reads CSVEEETDRRTYEQYF. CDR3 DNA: TGCAGCGTTGAAGAAGAGACCGACAGGCGGACGTACGAGCAGTACTTC.

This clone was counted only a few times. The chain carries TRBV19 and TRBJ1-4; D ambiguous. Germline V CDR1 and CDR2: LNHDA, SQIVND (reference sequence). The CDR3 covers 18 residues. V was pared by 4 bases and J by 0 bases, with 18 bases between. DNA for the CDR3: TGTGCCAGTAGTAGGCAAAGCGGATTGGAGACAACTAATGAAAAACTGTTTTTT. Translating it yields CASSRQSGLETTNEKLFF.

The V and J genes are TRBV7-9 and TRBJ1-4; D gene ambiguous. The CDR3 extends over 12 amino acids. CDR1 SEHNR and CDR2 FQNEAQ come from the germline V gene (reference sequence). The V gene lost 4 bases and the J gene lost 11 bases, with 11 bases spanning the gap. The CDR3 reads CASSSRADKLFF. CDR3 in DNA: TGTGCCAGCAGCTCGAGGGCAGACAAACTGTTTTTT.

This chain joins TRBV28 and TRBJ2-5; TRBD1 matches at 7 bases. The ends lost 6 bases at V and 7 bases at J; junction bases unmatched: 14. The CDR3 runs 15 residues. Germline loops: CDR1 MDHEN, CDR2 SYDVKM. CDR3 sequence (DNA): TGTGCCAGCAGCACCGACAGGGAGTCTCTCGCGACCCAGTACTTC. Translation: CASSTDRESLATQYF.

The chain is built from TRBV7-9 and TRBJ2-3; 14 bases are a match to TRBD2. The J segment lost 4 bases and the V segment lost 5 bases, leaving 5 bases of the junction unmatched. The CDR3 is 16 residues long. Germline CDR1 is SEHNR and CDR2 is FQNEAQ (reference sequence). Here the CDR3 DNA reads TGTGCCAGCAGCGGACTAGCGGGAGGCCGCCCAGATACGCAGTATTTT. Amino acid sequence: CASSGLAGGRPDTQYF. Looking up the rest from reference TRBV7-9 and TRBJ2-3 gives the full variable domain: DTGVSQNPRHKITKRGQNVTFRCDPISEHNRLYWYRQTLGQGPEFLTYFQNEAQLEKSRLLSDRFSAERPKGSFSTLEIQRTEQGDSAMYLCASSGLAGGRPDTQYFGPGTRLTVL.

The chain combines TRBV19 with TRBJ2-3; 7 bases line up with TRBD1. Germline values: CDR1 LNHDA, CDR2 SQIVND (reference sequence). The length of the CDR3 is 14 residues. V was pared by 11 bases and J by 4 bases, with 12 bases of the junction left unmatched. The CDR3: CAAKDQGDSDTQYF. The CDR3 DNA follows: TGTGCCGCCAAAGATCAGGGGGATTCAGATACGCAGTATTTT.

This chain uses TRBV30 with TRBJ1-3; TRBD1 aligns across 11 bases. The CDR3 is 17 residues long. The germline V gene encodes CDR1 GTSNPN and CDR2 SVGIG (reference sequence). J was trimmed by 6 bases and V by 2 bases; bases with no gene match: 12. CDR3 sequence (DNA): TGTGCCTGGAGTCGAAAAGGGGACAGGGGGTCGACAAACACCATATATTTT. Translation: CAWSRKGDRGSTNTIYF.

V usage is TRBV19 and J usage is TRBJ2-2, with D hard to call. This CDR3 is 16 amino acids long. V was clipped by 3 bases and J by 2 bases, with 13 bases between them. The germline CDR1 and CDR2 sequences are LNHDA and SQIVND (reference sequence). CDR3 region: CASSIDSGINTGELFF. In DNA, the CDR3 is TGTGCCAGTAGTATTGATTCTGGCATTAACACCGGGGAGCTGTTTTTT.

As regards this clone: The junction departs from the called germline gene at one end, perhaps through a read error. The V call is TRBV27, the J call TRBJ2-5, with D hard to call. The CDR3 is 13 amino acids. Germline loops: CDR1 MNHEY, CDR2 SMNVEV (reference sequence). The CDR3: CASSLYTQETQYF. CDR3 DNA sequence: TGTGCCAGCAGCTTATATACTCAAGAGACCCAGTACTTC.

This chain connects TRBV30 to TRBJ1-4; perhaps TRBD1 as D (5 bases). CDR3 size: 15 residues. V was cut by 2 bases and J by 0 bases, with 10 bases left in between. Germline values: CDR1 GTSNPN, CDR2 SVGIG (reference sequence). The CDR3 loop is CAWSRGDSTNEKLFF. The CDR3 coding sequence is TGTGCCTGGAGTCGGGGGGACTCAACTAATGAAAAACTGTTTTTT.

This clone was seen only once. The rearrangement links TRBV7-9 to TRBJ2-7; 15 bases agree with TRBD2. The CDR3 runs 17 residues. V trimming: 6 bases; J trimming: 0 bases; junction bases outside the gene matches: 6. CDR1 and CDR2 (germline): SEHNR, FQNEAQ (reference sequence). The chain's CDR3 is CASSPGLAGGRSYEQYF. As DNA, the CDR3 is TGTGCCAGCAGTCCGGGACTAGCGGGAGGTCGCTCCTACGAGCAGTACTTC. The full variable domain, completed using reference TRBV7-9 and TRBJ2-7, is DTGVSQNPRHKITKRGQNVTFRCDPISEHNRLYWYRQTLGQGPEFLTYFQNEAQLEKSRLLSDRFSAERPKGSFSTLEIQRTEQGDSAMYLCASSPGLAGGRSYEQYFGPGTRLTVT.

The CDR3 region has the DNA TGTGCCAGCATTTTCGGGGGGGACAAAAACATTCAGTACTTC. This sequence encodes CASIFGGDKNIQYF. The chain couples TRBV6-1 to TRBJ2-4, with 8 bases fitting TRBD2. CDR1 MNHNS and CDR2 SASEGT come from the germline V gene. This CDR3 region has 14 residues. The trim removed 7 bases at V and 3 bases at J, leaving 5 bases unmatched.

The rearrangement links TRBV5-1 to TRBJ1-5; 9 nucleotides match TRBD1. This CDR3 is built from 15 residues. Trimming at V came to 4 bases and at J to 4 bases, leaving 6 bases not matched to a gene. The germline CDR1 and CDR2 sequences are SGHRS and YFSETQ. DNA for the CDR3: TGCGCCAGCAGCCAATCCGGGACAGGGAATCAGCCCCAGCATTTT. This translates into CASSQSGTGNQPQHF.

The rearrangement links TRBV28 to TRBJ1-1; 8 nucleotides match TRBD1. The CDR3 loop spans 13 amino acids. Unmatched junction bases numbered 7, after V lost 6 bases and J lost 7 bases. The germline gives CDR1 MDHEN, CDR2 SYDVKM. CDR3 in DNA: TGTGCCAGCAGAGAGACAGGGGTAGGTGAAGCTTTCTTT. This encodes CASRETGVGEAFF.

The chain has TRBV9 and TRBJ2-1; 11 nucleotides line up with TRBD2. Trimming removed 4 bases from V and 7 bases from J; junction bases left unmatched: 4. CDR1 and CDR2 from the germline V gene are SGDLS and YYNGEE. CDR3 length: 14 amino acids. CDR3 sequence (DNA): TGTGCCAGCAGCATTCGACTAGCGGGAAATGAGCAGTTCTTC. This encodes CASSIRLAGNEQFF. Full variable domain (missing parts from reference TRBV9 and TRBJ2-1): DSGVTQTPKHLITATGQRVTLRCSPRSGDLSVYWYQQSLDQGLQFLIQYYNGEERAKGNILERFSAQQFPDLHSELNLSSLELGDSALYFCASSIRLAGNEQFFGPGTRLTVL.

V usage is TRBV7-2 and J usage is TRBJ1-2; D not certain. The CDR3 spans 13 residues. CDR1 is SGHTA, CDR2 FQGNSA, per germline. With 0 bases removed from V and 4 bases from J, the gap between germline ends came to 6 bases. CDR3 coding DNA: TGTGCCAGCAGCTTAGCAGGAGGCTATGGCTACACCTTC. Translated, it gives CASSLAGGYGYTF.

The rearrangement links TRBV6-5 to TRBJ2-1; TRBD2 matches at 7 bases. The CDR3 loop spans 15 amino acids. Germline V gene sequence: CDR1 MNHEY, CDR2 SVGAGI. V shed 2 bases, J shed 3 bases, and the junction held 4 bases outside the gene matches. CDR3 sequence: CASSYGRGFYNEQFF. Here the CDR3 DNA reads TGTGCCAGCAGTTACGGGAGGGGATTCTACAATGAGCAGTTCTTC.

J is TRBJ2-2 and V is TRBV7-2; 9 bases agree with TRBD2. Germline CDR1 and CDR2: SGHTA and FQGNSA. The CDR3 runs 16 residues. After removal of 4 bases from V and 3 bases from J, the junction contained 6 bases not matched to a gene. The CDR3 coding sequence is TGTGCCAGCAGCTCCGGGACTAGCAGGTACACCGGGGAGCTGTTTTTT. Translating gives CASSSGTSRYTGELFF.

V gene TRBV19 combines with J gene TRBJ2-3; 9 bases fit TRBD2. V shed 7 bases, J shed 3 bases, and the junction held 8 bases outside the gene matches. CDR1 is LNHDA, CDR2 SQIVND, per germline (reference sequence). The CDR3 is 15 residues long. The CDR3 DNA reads TGTGCCAGTACCCCCTCTAGCGGGGTTACAGATACGCAGTATTTT. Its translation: CASTPSSGVTDTQYF.

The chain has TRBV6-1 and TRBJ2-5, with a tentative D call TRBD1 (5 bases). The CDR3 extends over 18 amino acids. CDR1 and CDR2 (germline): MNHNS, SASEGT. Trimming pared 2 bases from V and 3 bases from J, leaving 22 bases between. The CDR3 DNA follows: TGTGCCAGCAGTGAAAGTGCCTTACGGATCAGGGTAAAAGAGACCCAGTACTTC. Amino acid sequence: CASSESALRIRVKETQYF.